A single sample is the source of the 12 T cell receptor beta chains below, sequenced in a study of blood T cell repertoires in COVID-19. Sequencing was performed with immunoSEQ multiplex PCR; in TCRdb, only in-frame clones are kept and a portion is missing. There are about 250,000 clones in the sample; 75% to 85% occur only once, and over 7.5% lies in the top ten. Specimen: PBMCs or T cells enriched from blood (not recorded which). Receptors originate from a woman aged 45-59 years with acute COVID-19.

This clone was observed a single time. The chain carries TRBV5-1 and TRBJ1-1; weak D call: TRBD1 (6 bases). There are 16 residues in the CDR3. The germline V gene has CDR1 SGHRS and CDR2 YFSETQ. Trimming removed 4 bases at V and 0 bases at J, with 16 bases between. This CDR3 is CASSLRTDRLNTEAFF. In nucleotides, the CDR3 is TGCGCCAGCAGCCTGCGGACAGACAGATTGAACACTGAAGCTTTCTTT.

The chain has TRBV4-3 and TRBJ1-4, with 10 bases that match TRBD1. V shed 4 bases and J 11 bases; nucleotides not matched to a gene: 10. Per the germline V gene, CDR1 is LGHNA and CDR2 is YSLEER. The CDR3 totals 15 residues. The CDR3 protein is CASSLETGGVGKLFF. Written as DNA, the CDR3 is TGCGCCAGCAGCCTCGAGACAGGGGGCGTGGGGAAACTGTTTTTT.

This sequence joins TRBV2 and TRBJ1-2; possibly TRBD1 for D (5 bases). Between the trimmed V and J ends, which lost 7 bases and 2 bases, there was a span of 11 bases. The CDR3 is 13 amino acids. The germline V gene has CDR1 SNHLY and CDR2 FYNNEI. CDR3 sequence: CASKMTENYGYTF. The CDR3 bases are TGTGCCAGCAAGATGACAGAGAACTATGGCTACACCTTC.

V usage is TRBV3-1 (or the pseudogene TRBV3-2) and J usage is TRBJ1-2; 9 bases fit TRBD1. There are 15 residues in the CDR3. Losses at the gene ends were 4 bases for V and 6 bases for J; bases not matched to a gene: 9. The germline V gene has CDR1 LGHDT and CDR2 YNNKEL (reference sequence). The chain's CDR3 is CASSPTSNRGHGYTF. The CDR3 DNA follows: TGTGCCAGCAGCCCAACAAGTAACAGGGGGCATGGCTACACCTTC.

This clone was detected only once. The chain links TRBV10-3 to TRBJ2-3, with 7 bases aligning to TRBD2. The CDR3 spans 15 residues. Per the germline V gene, CDR1 is ENHRY and CDR2 is SYGVKD. The ends lost 3 bases at V and 3 bases at J; junction bases unmatched: 6. The CDR3 sequence is CAISDPRGVTDTQYF. Here the CDR3 DNA reads TGTGCCATCAGTGACCCCCGGGGGGTTACAGATACGCAGTATTTT.

In its sample, this clone was seen once. The chain couples TRBV7-2 to TRBJ2-6; the D is unclear. The CDR3 extends over 13 amino acids. Between the trimmed V and J ends, which lost 0 bases and 10 bases, there was a span of 7 bases. Germline CDR1 and CDR2: SGHTA and FQGNSA. CDR3 coding DNA: TGTGCCAGCAGCTTAGCACGGGTGAACGTCCTGACTTTC. Encoded protein: CASSLARVNVLTF.

The rearrangement joins TRBV19 to TRBJ1-4; 7 bases map to TRBD1. The germline gives CDR1 LNHDA, CDR2 SQIVND (reference sequence). The CDR3 runs to 14 residues. V lost 7 bases, J lost 8 bases, and 10 bases stayed unmatched. As DNA, the CDR3 is TGTGCCAGTAAGGCGGAGGGGGCAGGAGAAAAACTGTTTTTT. Protein product: CASKAEGAGEKLFF.

In DNA form, the CDR3 reads TGTGCCATCAGTTATCAGGGGGCCCAGACTAACTATGGCTACACCTTC. This codes for CAISYQGAQTNYGYTF. The chain couples TRBV10-3 to TRBJ1-2, with 8 nucleotides matching TRBD1. This CDR3 is built from 16 residues. The junction had 8 bases not matched to a gene; V was cut back by 5 bases and J by 0 bases. Germline loops: CDR1 ENHRY, CDR2 SYGVKD.

The J gene is TRBJ1-1, the V gene TRBV6-5; D gene unclear. Trimming took off 8 bases at V and 3 bases at J, with 16 bases between the two ends. The length of the CDR3 is 14 residues. The germline V gene has CDR1 MNHEY and CDR2 SVGAGI. The CDR3 reads CASGEGEGHTEAFF. The CDR3 region has the DNA TGTGCCAGCGGCGAGGGCGAGGGTCACACTGAAGCTTTCTTT.

V usage is TRBV12-3 or TRBV12-4 and J usage is TRBJ1-2; D not resolved. The CDR3 is 12 residues long. The ends were cut back, 7 bases at V and 2 bases at J, with 8 bases in the middle. Here the CDR3 reads CASTSVNYGYTF. For the CDR3, the DNA is TGTGCCAGCACCAGCGTGAACTATGGCTACACCTTC.

In the case of this clone: Other DNA sequences in the sample encode the same CDR3. V is TRBV9 and J is TRBJ1-2, with D tentatively TRBD1 (5 bases). The CDR3 totals 14 residues. Germline V gene data show CDR1 as SGDLS and CDR2 as YYNGEE. V lost 3 bases to trimming and J lost 4 bases, with 13 bases between them. CDR3 sequence reads: CASSAGQGSYGYTF. The CDR3, as DNA: TGTGCCAGCAGCGCCGGGCAGGGAAGCTATGGCTACACCTTC. The full variable domain, rest sourced from reference TRBV9 and TRBJ1-2, is DSGVTQTPKHLITATGQRVTLRCSPRSGDLSVYWYQQSLDQGLQFLIQYYNGEERAKGNILERFSAQQFPDLHSELNLSSLELGDSALYFCASSAGQGSYGYTFGSGTRLTVV.

This chain links TRBV2 with TRBJ1-4; 7 bases are shared with TRBD1. The CDR3 sequence is 14 residues long. The trim removed 4 bases at V and 16 bases at J, leaving 15 bases unmatched. CDR1 is SNHLY, CDR2 FYNNEI, per germline. This CDR3 reads CASSGQDRSLAQFF. CDR3 coding DNA: TGTGCCAGCAGTGGCCAGGACAGGTCCCTAGCCCAGTTTTTT.